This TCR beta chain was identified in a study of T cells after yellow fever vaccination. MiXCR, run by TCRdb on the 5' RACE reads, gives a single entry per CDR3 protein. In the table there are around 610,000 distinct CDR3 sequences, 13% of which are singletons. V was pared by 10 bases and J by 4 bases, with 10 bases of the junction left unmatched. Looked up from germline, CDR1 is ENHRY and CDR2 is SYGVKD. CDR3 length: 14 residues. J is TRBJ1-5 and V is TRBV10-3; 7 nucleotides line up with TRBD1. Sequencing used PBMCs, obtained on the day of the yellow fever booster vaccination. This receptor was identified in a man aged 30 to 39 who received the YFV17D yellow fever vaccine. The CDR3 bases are TGTGCCACGAGACGTGAGACAGGGAATCAGCCCCAGCATTTT. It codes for CATRRETGNQPQHF.